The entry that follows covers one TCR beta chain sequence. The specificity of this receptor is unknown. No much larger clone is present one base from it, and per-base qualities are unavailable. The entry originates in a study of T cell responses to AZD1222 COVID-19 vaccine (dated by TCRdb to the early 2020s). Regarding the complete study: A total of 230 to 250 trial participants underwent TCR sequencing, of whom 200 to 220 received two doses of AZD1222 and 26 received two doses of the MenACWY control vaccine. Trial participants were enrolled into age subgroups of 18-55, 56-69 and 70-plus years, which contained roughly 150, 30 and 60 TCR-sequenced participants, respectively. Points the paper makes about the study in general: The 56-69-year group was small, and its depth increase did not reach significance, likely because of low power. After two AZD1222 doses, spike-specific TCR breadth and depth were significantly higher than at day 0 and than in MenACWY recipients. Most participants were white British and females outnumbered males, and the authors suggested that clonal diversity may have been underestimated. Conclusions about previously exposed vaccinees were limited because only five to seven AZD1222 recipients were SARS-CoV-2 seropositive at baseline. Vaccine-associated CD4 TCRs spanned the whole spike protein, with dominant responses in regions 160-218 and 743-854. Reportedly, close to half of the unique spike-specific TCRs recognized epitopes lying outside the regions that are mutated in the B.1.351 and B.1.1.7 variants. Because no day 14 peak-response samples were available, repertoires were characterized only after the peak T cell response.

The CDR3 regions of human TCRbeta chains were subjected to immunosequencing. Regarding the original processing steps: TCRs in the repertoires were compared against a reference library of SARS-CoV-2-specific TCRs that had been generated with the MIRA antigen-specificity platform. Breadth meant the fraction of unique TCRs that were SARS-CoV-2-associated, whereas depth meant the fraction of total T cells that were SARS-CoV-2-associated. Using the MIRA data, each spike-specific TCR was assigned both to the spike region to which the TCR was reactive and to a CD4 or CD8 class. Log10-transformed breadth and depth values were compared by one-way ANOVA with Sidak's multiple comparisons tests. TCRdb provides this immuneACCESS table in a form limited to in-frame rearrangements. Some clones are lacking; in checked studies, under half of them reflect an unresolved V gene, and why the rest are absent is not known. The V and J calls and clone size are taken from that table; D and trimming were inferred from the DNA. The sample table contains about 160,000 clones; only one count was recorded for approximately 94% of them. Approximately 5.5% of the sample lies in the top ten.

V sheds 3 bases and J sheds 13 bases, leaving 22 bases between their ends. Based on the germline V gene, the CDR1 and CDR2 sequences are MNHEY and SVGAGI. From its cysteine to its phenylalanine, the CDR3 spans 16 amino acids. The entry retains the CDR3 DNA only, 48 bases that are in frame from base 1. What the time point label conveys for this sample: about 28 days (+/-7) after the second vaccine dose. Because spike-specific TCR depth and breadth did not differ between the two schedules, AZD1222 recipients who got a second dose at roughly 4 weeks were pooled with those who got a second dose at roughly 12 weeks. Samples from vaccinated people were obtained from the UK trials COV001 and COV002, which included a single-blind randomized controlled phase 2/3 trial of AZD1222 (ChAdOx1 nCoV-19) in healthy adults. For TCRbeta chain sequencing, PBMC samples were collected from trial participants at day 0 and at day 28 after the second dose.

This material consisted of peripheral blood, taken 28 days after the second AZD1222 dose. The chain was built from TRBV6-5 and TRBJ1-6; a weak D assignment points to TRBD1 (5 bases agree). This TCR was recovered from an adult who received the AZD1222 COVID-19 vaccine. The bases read TGTGCCAGCAGTTATACCGCCGGGACGCCAAATTGGCCCCTCCACTTT. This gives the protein CASSYTAGTPNWPLHF.